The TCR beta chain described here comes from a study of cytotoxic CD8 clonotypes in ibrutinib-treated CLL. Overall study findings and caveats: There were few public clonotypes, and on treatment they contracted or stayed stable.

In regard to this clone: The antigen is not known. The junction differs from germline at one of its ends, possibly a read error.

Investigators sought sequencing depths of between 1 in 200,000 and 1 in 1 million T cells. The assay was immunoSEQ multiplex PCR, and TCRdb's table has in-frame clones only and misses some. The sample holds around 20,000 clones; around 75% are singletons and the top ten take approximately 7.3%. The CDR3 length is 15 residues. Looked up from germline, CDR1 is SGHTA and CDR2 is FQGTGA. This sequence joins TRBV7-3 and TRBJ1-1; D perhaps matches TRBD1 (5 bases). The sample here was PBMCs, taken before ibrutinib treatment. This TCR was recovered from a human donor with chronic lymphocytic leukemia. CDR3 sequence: CASSLTTVTSSEALF. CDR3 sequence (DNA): TGTGCCAGCAGCTTAACGACAGTTACTAGCTCTGAAGCTCTCTTT.